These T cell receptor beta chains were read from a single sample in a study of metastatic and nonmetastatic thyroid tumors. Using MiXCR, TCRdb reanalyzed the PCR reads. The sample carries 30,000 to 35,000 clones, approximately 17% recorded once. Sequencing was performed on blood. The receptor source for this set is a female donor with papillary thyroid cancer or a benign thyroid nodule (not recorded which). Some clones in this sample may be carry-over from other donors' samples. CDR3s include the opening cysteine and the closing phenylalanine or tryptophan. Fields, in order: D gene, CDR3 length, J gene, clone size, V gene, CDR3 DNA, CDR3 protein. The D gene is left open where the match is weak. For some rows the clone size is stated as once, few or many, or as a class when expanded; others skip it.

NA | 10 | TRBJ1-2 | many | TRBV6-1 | TGTGCCAGCAGCGGGGGAGGCTACACCTTC | CASSGGGYTF
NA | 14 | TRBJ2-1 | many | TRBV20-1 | TGCAGTGCTAGAGTGCAGCGCCAGACCAATGAGCAGTTCTTC | CSARVQRQTNEQFF
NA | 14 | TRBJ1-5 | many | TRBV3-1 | TGCGCCAGCAGCCAAGCCTCAGGGGTTCAGCCCCAGCATTTT | CASSQASGVQPQHF
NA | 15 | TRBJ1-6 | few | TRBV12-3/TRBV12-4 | TGTGCCAGCACGCTGAAGGTACAGGGTAATTCACCCCTCCACTTT | CASTLKVQGNSPLHF
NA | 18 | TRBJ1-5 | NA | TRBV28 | TGTGCCAGCAGTTTTGAGGTACAGGTATTTTTGAGCAATCAGCCCCAGCATTTT | CASSFEVQVFLSNQPQHF
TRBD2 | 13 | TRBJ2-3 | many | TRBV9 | TGTGCCAGCAGCGGGGGACTAGCCGATACGCAGTATTTT | CASSGGLADTQYF
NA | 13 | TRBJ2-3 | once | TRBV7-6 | TGTGCCAGCAGGTTAGGCAGCACAGATACGCAGTATTTT | CASRLGSTDTQYF
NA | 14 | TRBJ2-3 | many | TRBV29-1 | TGCAGCGTTCTAGACCTATCAACAGGAGATACGCAGTATTTT | CSVLDLSTGDTQYF
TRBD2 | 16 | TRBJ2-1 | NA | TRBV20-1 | TGCAGTGCTAGAGATGTTGACCGGACTAGCTACAATGAGCAGTTCTTC | CSARDVDRTSYNEQFF
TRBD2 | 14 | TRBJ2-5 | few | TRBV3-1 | TGTGCCAGCAGCCCTATAGCGGGAGGGGAGACCCAGTACTTC | CASSPIAGGETQYF
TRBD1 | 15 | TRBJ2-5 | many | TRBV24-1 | TGTGCCACCAGTGATTTTGAGGGGGCTCAGGAGACCCAGTACTTC | CATSDFEGAQETQYF
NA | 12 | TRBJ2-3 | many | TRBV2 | TGTGCCAGCAGGGCTGGGGGCAATACGCAGTATTTT | CASRAGGNTQYF
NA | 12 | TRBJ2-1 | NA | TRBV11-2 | TGTGCCAGCAGCTTAGATCTTGGTGTGGTGTTCTTC | CASSLDLGVVFF
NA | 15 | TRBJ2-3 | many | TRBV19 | TGTGCCAGTAGTGAGGCTAGAGGGTACACAGATACGCAGTATTTT | CASSEARGYTDTQYF
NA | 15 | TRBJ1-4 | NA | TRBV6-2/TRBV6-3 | TGTGCCAGCAGACTCGGACGGCTAGGCGGGGAAAAACTGTTTTTT | CASRLGRLGGEKLFF
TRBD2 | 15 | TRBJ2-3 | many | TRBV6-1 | TGTGCCAGCAGATATAGCGGGAGGGGAACAGATACGCAGTATTTT | CASRYSGRGTDTQYF
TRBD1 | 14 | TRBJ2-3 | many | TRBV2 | TGTGCCAGCCGACAGGGACACGGCACAGATACGCAGTATTTT | CASRQGHGTDTQYF